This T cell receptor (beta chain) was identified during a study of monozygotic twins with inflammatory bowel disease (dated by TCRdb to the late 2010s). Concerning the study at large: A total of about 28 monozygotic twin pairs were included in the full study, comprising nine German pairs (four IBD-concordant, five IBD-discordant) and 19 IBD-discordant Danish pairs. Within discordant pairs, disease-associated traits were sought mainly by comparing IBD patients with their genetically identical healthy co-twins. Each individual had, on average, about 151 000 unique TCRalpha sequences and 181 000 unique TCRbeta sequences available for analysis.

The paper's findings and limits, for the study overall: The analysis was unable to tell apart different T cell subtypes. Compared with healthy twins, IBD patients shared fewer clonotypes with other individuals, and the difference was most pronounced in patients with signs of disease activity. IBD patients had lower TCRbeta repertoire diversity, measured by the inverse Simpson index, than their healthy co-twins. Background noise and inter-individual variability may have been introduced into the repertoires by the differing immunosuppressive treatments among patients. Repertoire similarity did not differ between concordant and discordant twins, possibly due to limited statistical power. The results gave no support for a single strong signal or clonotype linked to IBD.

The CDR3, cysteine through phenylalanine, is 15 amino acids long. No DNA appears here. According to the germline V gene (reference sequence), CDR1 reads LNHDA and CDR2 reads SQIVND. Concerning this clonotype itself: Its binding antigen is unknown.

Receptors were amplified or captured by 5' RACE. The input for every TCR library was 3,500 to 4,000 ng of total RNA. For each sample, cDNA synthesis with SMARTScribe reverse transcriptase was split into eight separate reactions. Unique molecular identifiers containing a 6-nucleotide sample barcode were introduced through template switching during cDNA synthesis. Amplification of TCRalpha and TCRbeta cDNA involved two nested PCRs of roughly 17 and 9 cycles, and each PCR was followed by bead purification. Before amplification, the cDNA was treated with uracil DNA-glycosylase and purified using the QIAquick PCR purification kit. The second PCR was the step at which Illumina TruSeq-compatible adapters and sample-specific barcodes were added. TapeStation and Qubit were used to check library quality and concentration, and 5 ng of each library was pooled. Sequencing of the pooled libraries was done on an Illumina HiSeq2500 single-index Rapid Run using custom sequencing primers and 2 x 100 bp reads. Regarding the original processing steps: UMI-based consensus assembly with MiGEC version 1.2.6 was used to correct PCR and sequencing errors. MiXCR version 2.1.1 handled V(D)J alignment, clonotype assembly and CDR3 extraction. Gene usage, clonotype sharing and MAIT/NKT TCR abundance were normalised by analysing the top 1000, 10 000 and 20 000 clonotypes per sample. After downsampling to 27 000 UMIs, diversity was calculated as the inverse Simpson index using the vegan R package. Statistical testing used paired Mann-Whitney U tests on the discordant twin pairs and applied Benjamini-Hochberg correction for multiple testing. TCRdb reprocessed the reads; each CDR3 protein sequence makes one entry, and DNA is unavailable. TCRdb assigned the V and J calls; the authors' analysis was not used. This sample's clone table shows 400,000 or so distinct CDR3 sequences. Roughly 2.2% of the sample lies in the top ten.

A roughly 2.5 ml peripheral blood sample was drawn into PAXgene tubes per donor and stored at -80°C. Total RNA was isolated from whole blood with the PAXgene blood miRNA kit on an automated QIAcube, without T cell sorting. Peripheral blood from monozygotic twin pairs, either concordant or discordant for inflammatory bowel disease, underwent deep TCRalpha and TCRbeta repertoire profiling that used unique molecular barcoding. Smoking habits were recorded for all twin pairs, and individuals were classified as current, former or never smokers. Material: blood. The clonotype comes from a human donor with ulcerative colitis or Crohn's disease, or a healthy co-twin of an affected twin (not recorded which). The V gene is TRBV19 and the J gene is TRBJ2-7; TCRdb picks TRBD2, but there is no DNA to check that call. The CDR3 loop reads CASSKTGTSGSEQYF.